Each of the 24 T cell receptor beta chains below was sequenced from the same sample in a study of shared clonotypes between healthy human individuals. TCRdb's copy holds only in-frame clones and misses some; the assay was immunoSEQ multiplex PCR. This table holds more than 400,000 clones, 95% to 97% found once. Sequencing input: naive CD4+ T cells sorted from blood. The subset: CD45RA+ positively selected. Source of these receptors: a woman aged 25 to 39 in good health.

This clone appeared once. The chain employs TRBV30 and TRBJ2-1; D unresolved. The CDR3 totals 12 residues. The V gene's germline CDR1 is GTSNPN and CDR2 SVGIG (reference sequence). Between the trimmed V and J ends, which lost 0 bases and 4 bases, there was a span of 4 bases. As DNA, the CDR3 is TGTGCCTGGAGTGTAGTGTACAATGAGCAGTTCTTC. As protein: CAWSVVYNEQFF.

The V call is TRBV28, the J call TRBJ1-3; weak D call: TRBD1 (6 bases). With 8 bases removed from V and 2 bases from J, the gap between germline ends came to 13 bases. The CDR3 runs to 14 residues. The germline V gene encodes CDR1 MDHEN and CDR2 SYDVKM. In nucleotides, the CDR3 is TGTGCCAGCGTAGACCACAGGGCTGGAAACACCATATATTTT. Protein sequence: CASVDHRAGNTIYF.

V and J are TRBV19 and TRBJ1-2, with D possibly matching TRBD1 (6 bases). V lost 5 bases and J 4 bases, leaving 23 bases between the germline ends. This CDR3 is built from 17 residues. The germline V gene encodes CDR1 LNHDA and CDR2 SQIVND (reference sequence). The CDR3 reads CASSPFGRGQEGYGYTF. The CDR3 coding sequence is TGTGCCAGTAGTCCCTTTGGGAGGGGACAAGAAGGCTATGGCTACACCTTC.

This sequence joins TRBV19 and TRBJ2-7; 10 nucleotides match TRBD1. CDR3 size: 16 residues. The V gene end was trimmed by 7 bases and the J gene end by 5 bases; junction bases not matched to a gene: 14. CDR1 and CDR2 from the germline V gene are LNHDA and SQIVND (reference sequence). The CDR3 region has the DNA TGTGCCAGTAAAAATACCGGGACAGGGGATATTGACGAGCAGTACTTC. It yields the protein CASKNTGTGDIDEQYF.

The chain joins TRBV27 to TRBJ1-1, with no clear D. Germline CDR1 MNHEY, CDR2 SMNVEV (reference sequence). The CDR3 contains 14 residues. Deletions cut 6 bases from V and 4 bases from J, with 15 bases between. CDR3 in amino acids: CASRPRAAGTEAFF. DNA for the CDR3: TGTGCCAGCAGGCCCCGGGCCGCAGGCACTGAAGCTTTCTTT.

This chain connects TRBV5-1 to TRBJ1-2, with 10 bases lining up with TRBD1. The ends lost 4 bases at V and 8 bases at J; junction bases unmatched: 5. The CDR3 is made up of 13 amino acids. The germline V gene encodes CDR1 SGHRS and CDR2 YFSETQ. CDR3 sequence (DNA): TGCGCCAGCAGCGGCGGACAGGGGGAAGGCTACACCTTC. Protein sequence: CASSGGQGEGYTF.

The sample holds one count of this clone. The chain joins TRBV6-6 to TRBJ2-1, with TRBD2 identical over 15 bases. Germline CDR1 MNHNY, CDR2 SVGAGI (reference sequence). V trimming: 6 bases; J trimming: 7 bases; junction bases outside the gene matches: 7. The CDR3 consists of 16 residues. Written as DNA, the CDR3 is TGTGCCAGCAGGAGAGGGACTAGCGGGAGGACGAATGAGCAGTTCTTC. Translated: CASRRGTSGRTNEQFF.

Regarding this clone: Its ends do not fully match the called genes, so a read error is possible. The chain recombines TRBV5-5 with TRBJ2-5, with a possible D match to TRBD1 (6 bases). This CDR3 has 13 residues. Germline V gene sequence: CDR1 SGHKS, CDR2 YYEKEE (reference sequence). This CDR3 is CASSLAGTLGGNF. The CDR3 DNA follows: TGTGCCAGCAGCTTGGCCGGGACCTTAGGGGGAAACTTC.

V is TRBV9 and J is TRBJ1-6, with D uncertain. V gave up 4 bases and J gave up 7 bases, with 15 bases separating them. Germline V CDR1 and CDR2: SGDLS, YYNGEE. This CDR3 has 15 amino acids. The CDR3 protein is CASSFEEFANSPLHF. In nucleotides, the CDR3 is TGTGCCAGCAGCTTCGAGGAATTTGCAAATTCACCCCTCCACTTT.

J is TRBJ2-7 and V is TRBV5-4; the D is unclear. The CDR3 totals 14 residues. Germline CDR1 reads SGHNT; CDR2 reads YYREEE (reference sequence). Trimming took off 1 base at V and 3 bases at J, with 11 bases between the two ends. CDR3 in amino acids: CASSLLELGYEQYF. The CDR3 DNA reads as TGTGCCAGCAGCTTGCTAGAACTCGGCTACGAGCAGTACTTC.

The chain has TRBV2 and TRBJ1-1, with 7 bases lining up with TRBD1. The CDR3 runs 13 residues. V lost 7 bases to trimming and J lost 1 base; unmatched junction nucleotides: 3. CDR1 is SNHLY, CDR2 FYNNEI, per germline. The CDR3 DNA reads TGTGCCAGCACGGGACAGACGAACACTGAAGCTTTCTTT. Encoded protein: CASTGQTNTEAFF.

The V and J genes are TRBV30 and TRBJ1-6; tentatively, D is TRBD1 (5 bases). The germline V and J ends were trimmed by 4 bases and 9 bases, with 16 bases remaining between them. This CDR3 has 14 amino acids. CDR1 is GTSNPN and CDR2 is SVGIG in the germline V gene (reference sequence). The CDR3 spells CAWKVGRESSPLHF. In nucleotides, the CDR3 is TGTGCCTGGAAGGTGGGCAGGGAGAGTTCACCCCTCCACTTT. Drawing the rest from reference TRBV30 and TRBJ1-6, the complete variable domain is SQTIHQWPATLVQPVGSPLSLECTVEGTSNPNLYWYRQAAGRGLQLLFYSVGIGQISSEVPQNLSASRPQDRQFILSSKKLLLSDSGFYLCAWKVGRESSPLHFGNGTRLTVT.

The chain combines TRBV7-9 with TRBJ2-1; no clear D. This CDR3 is built from 11 residues. In germline, CDR1 is SEHNR, CDR2 FQNEAQ (reference sequence). V gave up 5 bases and J gave up 4 bases, with 3 bases separating them. The CDR3: CASSEYNEQFF. The CDR3 region has the DNA TGTGCCAGCAGCGAGTACAATGAGCAGTTCTTC.

The rearrangement links TRBV28 to TRBJ1-6; the D is unclear. This CDR3 has 14 residues. Germline-derived CDR1 and CDR2 are MDHEN and SYDVKM. V dropped 7 bases and J dropped 7 bases, with 14 bases sitting between them. The CDR3 region is CASNLGSENSPLHF. DNA of the CDR3: TGTGCCAGCAACCTCGGTAGCGAAAATTCACCCCTCCACTTT.

In the case of this clone: The sample carries other DNA sequences with the same CDR3. The rearrangement joins TRBV28 to TRBJ2-7, with unresolved D. This CDR3 spans 12 amino acids. Trimming stripped 6 bases from V and 2 bases from J, with 8 bases between. Germline V gene data show CDR1 as MDHEN and CDR2 as SYDVKM. CDR3 nucleotide sequence: TGTGCCAGCAGGGGTCGAGCCTACGAGCAGTACTTC. It translates to CASRGRAYEQYF.

The rearrangement joins TRBV18 to TRBJ2-2, with TRBD1 matching 8 bases. Per the germline V gene, CDR1 is KGHSH and CDR2 is LQKENI. The CDR3 has 16 amino acids. The ends lost 6 bases at V and 4 bases at J; junction bases unmatched: 10. The CDR3 loop reads CASSPTGQATTGELFF. In DNA, the CDR3 is TGTGCCAGCTCCCCAACGGGACAGGCGACCACCGGGGAGCTGTTTTTT.

This chain connects TRBV4-1 to TRBJ2-3, with D hard to call. Germline V gene sequence: CDR1 MGHRA, CDR2 YSYEKL. The CDR3 runs 14 residues. The V and J ends lost 1 base and 0 bases respectively, with 5 bases between them. CDR3 sequence: CASSQGRSTDTQYF. The CDR3 coding sequence is TGCGCCAGCAGCCAAGGGCGCAGCACAGATACGCAGTATTTT.

V is TRBV6-5 and J is TRBJ2-4; the D gene could be TRBD1 or TRBD2 (5 bases each). V dropped 0 bases and J dropped 9 bases, with 15 bases sitting between them. Per germline, CDR1 MNHEY and CDR2 SVGAGI. This CDR3 is 15 amino acids long. The CDR3 loop reads CASSYSGVLGTIQYF. The CDR3 DNA is TGTGCCAGCAGTTACTCGGGTGTTCTGGGGACCATTCAGTACTTC.

The chain uses TRBV5-1 and TRBJ2-7; tentatively, D is TRBD2 (7 bases). The germline V gene has CDR1 SGHRS and CDR2 YFSETQ. CDR3 length: 14 residues. Trimming stripped 4 bases from V and 5 bases from J, with 16 bases between. CDR3 nucleotide sequence: TGCGCCAGCAGCCCCCGAGGGGGGGTCCACGAGCAGTACTTC. Protein: CASSPRGGVHEQYF.

CDR3 bases: TGTGCCAGCAGCGGAACTAGTGGGAACACCGGGGAGCTGTTTTTT. Amino acids: CASSGTSGNTGELFF. The chain has TRBV2 and TRBJ2-2; D possibly corresponds to TRBD2 (5 bases). The CDR3 runs to 15 residues. The germline V gene encodes CDR1 SNHLY and CDR2 FYNNEI. The germline V and J ends were trimmed by 6 bases and 1 base, with 12 bases remaining between them.

V is TRBV28 and J is TRBJ1-5; D remains ambiguous. CDR3 length: 14 residues. The ends were cut back, 7 bases at V and 0 bases at J, with 10 bases in the middle. Germline CDR1 MDHEN, CDR2 SYDVKM. For the CDR3, the DNA is TGTGCCAGCATTAGCGGGTATAGCAATCAGCCCCAGCATTTT. Translating gives CASISGYSNQPQHF.

This rearrangement joins TRBV6-5 to TRBJ1-5, with D hard to call. V gave up 7 bases and J gave up 7 bases, with 20 bases separating them. Germline V gene data show CDR1 as MNHEY and CDR2 as SVGAGI. The CDR3 extends over 15 amino acids. DNA for the CDR3: TGTGCCAGCAAGTCGGTGAGGGATAAGGGACAGCCCCAGCATTTT. Translation: CASKSVRDKGQPQHF.

This clone was seen once. J is TRBJ1-1 and V is TRBV28, with D perhaps TRBD1 (5 bases). The germline CDR1 and CDR2 sequences are MDHEN and SYDVKM. Trimming took off 6 bases at V and 6 bases at J, with 29 bases between the two ends. The CDR3 covers 18 residues. CDR3 bases: TGTGCCAGCAGCCATATTGTAATATCCAGGGATGGCGTTGCTGAAGCTTTCTTT. Its protein is CASSHIVISRDGVAEAFF.

This chain connects TRBV2 to TRBJ2-7; D unclear. This CDR3 contains 11 residues. Germline V lookup: CDR1 SNHLY, CDR2 FYNNEI. Between the trimmed V and J ends, which lost 8 bases and 1 base, there was a span of 6 bases. The CDR3 reads CASQVSYEQYF. CDR3 coding DNA: TGTGCCAGCCAGGTGTCCTACGAGCAGTACTTC.